Listed here are 15 T cell receptor beta chains from one sample, sequenced in a study of blood T cell repertoires in COVID-19. Clones were sequenced by immunoSEQ multiplex PCR, and TCRdb holds only the in-frame ones, with some missing. The table lists some 340,000 clones, over 70% of them singletons. The sequenced material came from peripheral blood. The source is a man aged 30 to 39 with active or convalescent COVID-19.

This clone was counted a single time. The chain joins TRBV27 to TRBJ1-5; D gene unclear. From germline, CDR1 is MNHEY and CDR2 SMNVEV (reference sequence). The CDR3 is made up of 14 amino acids. Deletions cut 6 bases from V and 6 bases from J, with 15 bases between. The CDR3 DNA reads as TGTGCCAGCAGCCAATACAGTGCGTCTCAGCCCCAGCATTTT. It encodes CASSQYSASQPQHF.

V is TRBV24-1 and J is TRBJ2-3, with D tentatively TRBD2 (6 bases). The CDR3 is made up of 15 amino acids. V was shortened by 0 bases and J by 0 bases, with 6 bases between the two germline ends. CDR1 and CDR2 from the germline V gene are KGHDR and SFDVKD. CDR3 nucleotides: TGTGCCACCAGTGATTTGGGGGGGAGCACAGATACGCAGTATTTT. Its protein is CATSDLGGSTDTQYF.

The V call is TRBV3-1 (or the pseudogene TRBV3-2), the J call TRBJ2-7, with 9 bases lining up with TRBD1. This CDR3 has 14 amino acids. With V trimmed by 5 bases and J by 4 bases, 6 bases remained unmatched. Germline V lookup: CDR1 LGHDT, CDR2 YNNKEL (reference sequence). The CDR3 DNA follows: TGTGCCAGCAGCTCACCGGGACAGGGATACGAGCAGTACTTC. Translated, it gives CASSSPGQGYEQYF.

This chain joins TRBV25-1 and TRBJ2-1; D remains ambiguous. The V gene's germline CDR1 is MGHDK and CDR2 SYGVNS. The CDR3 totals 11 residues. Trimming took 8 bases from V and 4 from J, leaving 6 bases between them. CDR3 loop: CASAEYNEQFF. The CDR3 nucleotides are TGTGCCAGCGCGGAATACAATGAGCAGTTCTTC.

The chain joins TRBV5-1 to TRBJ2-1, with D hard to call. The V and J ends lost 0 bases and 2 bases respectively, with 6 bases between them. The CDR3 consists of 14 residues. The germline V gene has CDR1 SGHRS and CDR2 YFSETQ. The CDR3 reads CASSLAEAYNEQFF. In DNA form, the CDR3 reads TGCGCCAGCAGCTTGGCAGAGGCCTACAATGAGCAGTTCTTC.

Of note for this clone: The sample holds other DNA sequences that translate to the same CDR3. The rearrangement links TRBV7-2 to TRBJ1-1; perhaps TRBD1 as D (6 bases). This CDR3 has 13 amino acids. The germline V gene encodes CDR1 SGHTA and CDR2 FQGNSA. V shed 3 bases and J shed 1 base, with 6 bases lying between them. Here the CDR3 DNA reads TGTGCCAGCAGCTTGACAGGGAACACTGAAGCTTTCTTT. Its protein product is CASSLTGNTEAFF.

A word on this clone: One junction end does not reproduce the germline sequence, and a read error may be involved. This CDR3 is also generated by other DNA sequences in the sample. This rearrangement joins TRBV9 to TRBJ2-2, with a tentative D call TRBD1 (6 bases). This CDR3 spans 15 amino acids. The germline V gene has CDR1 SGDLS and CDR2 YYNGEE. CDR3 residues: CASSVGQGMAGELFF. As DNA, the CDR3 is TGTGCCAGCAGCGTAGGCCAGGGGATGGCCGGGGAACTGTTTTTT.

The chain has TRBV19 and TRBJ2-6, with a possible D match to TRBD1 (6 bases). Trimming cost V 4 bases and J 3 bases, with 10 bases left between them. CDR3 length: 15 amino acids. Germline assignment: CDR1 LNHDA and CDR2 SQIVND (reference sequence). CDR3 protein: CASSNDRRGANVLTF. DNA of the CDR3: TGTGCCAGTAGTAACGACAGGCGTGGGGCCAACGTCCTGACTTTC.

V gene TRBV6-1 combines with J gene TRBJ1-1; TRBD1 aligns across 9 bases. The trim removed 1 base at V and 3 bases at J, leaving 3 bases unmatched. This CDR3 spans 15 amino acids. Germline-derived CDR1 and CDR2 are MNHNS and SASEGT. CDR3 sequence: CASSEGTGAYTEAFF. Here the CDR3 DNA reads TGTGCCAGCAGTGAAGGGACAGGGGCGTACACTGAAGCTTTCTTT.

This clone was seen a few times. The chain combines TRBV24-1 with TRBJ2-1, with D maybe TRBD2 (5 bases). CDR3 length: 12 amino acids. The germline CDR1 and CDR2 sequences are KGHDR and SFDVKD. Trimming stripped 4 bases from V and 9 bases from J, with 9 bases between. CDR3 coding DNA: TGTGCCACCAGTGACCCTAGCAGTGAGCAGTTCTTC. Translation: CATSDPSSEQFF.

This clone was recorded only once. V gene TRBV9 combines with J gene TRBJ2-7; no clear D. The CDR3 runs to 11 residues. Trimming pared 3 bases from V and 5 bases from J, leaving 6 bases between. From germline, CDR1 is SGDLS and CDR2 YYNGEE. The CDR3: CASSGLDEQYF. CDR3 coding DNA: TGTGCCAGCAGCGGTCTTGACGAGCAGTACTTC.

This clone was seen only once. In nucleotides, the CDR3 is TGTGCCAGCAGTCCCCGAGGGCAGAATTCACCCCTCCACTTT. Protein: CASSPRGQNSPLHF. The chain uses TRBV27 and TRBJ1-6; D is uncertain. CDR1 and CDR2 (germline): MNHEY, SMNVEV (reference sequence). Trimming took 5 bases from V and 7 from J, leaving 12 bases between them. The CDR3 totals 14 residues.

This chain connects TRBV5-1 to TRBJ1-3, with D possibly matching TRBD1 (6 bases). The CDR3 runs to 16 residues. Trimming took off 3 bases at V and 0 bases at J, with 13 bases between the two ends. Looked up from germline, CDR1 is SGHRS and CDR2 is YFSETQ. CDR3 nucleotides: TGCGCCAGCAGCTCCTCCACAGGGATCTCTGGAAACACCATATATTTT. Its protein product is CASSSSTGISGNTIYF. Variable domain in full (rest from reference TRBV5-1 and TRBJ1-3): KAGVTQTPRYLIKTRGQQVTLSCSPISGHRSVSWYQQTPGQGLQFLFEYFSETQRNKGNFPGRFSGRQFSNSRSEMNVSTLELGDSALYLCASSSSTGISGNTIYFGEGSWLTVV.

The chain recombines TRBV3-1 (or the pseudogene TRBV3-2) with TRBJ2-2; 8 nucleotides agree with TRBD1. CDR1 and CDR2 from the germline V gene are LGHDT and YNNKEL (reference sequence). Unmatched junction bases numbered 13, after V lost 3 bases and J lost 7 bases. This CDR3 contains 17 residues. The CDR3 DNA sequence: TGTGCCAGCAGCCACCTGCTGGACAGGGAAGTCAGCGGGGAGCTGTTTTTT. Protein: CASSHLLDREVSGELFF.

This clone was seen ten or more times. The genes are TRBV2 and TRBJ2-1, with TRBD1 identical over 7 bases. The CDR3 consists of 16 residues. Germline loops: CDR1 SNHLY, CDR2 FYNNEI. Germline trimming cut 5 bases from V and 5 bases from J; bases unmatched to any gene: 12. CDR3 nucleotide sequence: TGTGCCAGCAGTTACCTTAAGGGACAGCGAGACAATGAGCAGTTCTTC. Translating gives CASSYLKGQRDNEQFF.